This TCR beta chain was sequenced in a study of T cells in Graves' hyperthyroidism and ophthalmopathy. Study-level findings and limits: Most thyroid clonotypes that were expanded above 0.001 also turned up in blood. A model using 13 V-J features told ophthalmopathy apart from stable hyperthyroidism.

The CDR3 loop spans 14 amino acids. J was trimmed by 4 bases and V by 6 bases; bases with no gene match: 4. Germline V gives CDR1 ENHRY, CDR2 SYGVKD. Exclusion of patients followed from uncontrolled infection, other autoimmune disease, pregnancy or lactation. It was less than 13 ml of fresh peripheral blood that supplied the PBMCs. This clonotype was seen a handful of times. What it binds is unknown. Template material for amplifying TCR beta CDR3 regions consisted of RNA transcripts. The HTBI primer set served for first-round RT-PCR of the TCR CDR3. TCRdb itself ran the multiplex PCR reads through MiXCR, one entry per CDR3 protein. The sample includes 500,000 to 650,000 distinct CDR3 sequences, just under 20% of them seen just once.

The receptor's source is a man aged 35-49 years with Graves' ophthalmopathy. The sequenced material came from blood. The chain combines TRBV10-3 with TRBJ2-1; 9 bases agree with TRBD2. The chain's CDR3 is CAIRSTSGYNEQFF. In DNA form, the CDR3 reads TGTGCCATCAGATCGACTAGCGGTTACAATGAGCAGTTCTTC.